The 8 T cell receptor beta chains below all came from one sample that was sequenced in a study of CD8 T cells in Susac syndrome. Random hexamers primed reverse transcription of about 0.45 to 1 ug RNA. TCRdb fed the immunoSEQ multiplex PCR reads into MiXCR, producing one record per CDR3 protein. The sample records 150,000 to 160,000 distinct CDR3 sequences, around 95% being singletons. Sequenced material: CD8+ T cells from PBMCs. The receptors were sampled from a human donor with multiple sclerosis.

The chain has TRBV20-1 and TRBJ2-7; no reliable D call. Germline V gene sequence: CDR1 DFQATT, CDR2 SNEGSKA (reference sequence). V lost 5 bases and J 2 bases, leaving 13 bases between the germline ends. The CDR3 runs 13 residues. The CDR3 bases are TGCAGTGCTGCCCCGGGTTTTGCCTACGAGCAGTACTTC. Its protein product is CSAAPGFAYEQYF.

The chain recombines TRBV9 with TRBJ2-3; possibly TRBD2 for D (5 bases). CDR1 and CDR2 (germline): SGDLS, YYNGEE. The CDR3 runs to 15 residues. Trimming took 6 bases from V and 5 from J, leaving 19 bases between them. CDR3 coding DNA: TGTGCCAGCACACGGACTGCCGGGGAGAGAGATACGCAGTATTTT. Its translation: CASTRTAGERDTQYF.

The chain couples TRBV7-9 to TRBJ1-6; D is unclear. The germline V and J ends were trimmed by 1 base and 9 bases, with 16 bases remaining between them. The CDR3 totals 16 residues. Germline V CDR1 and CDR2: SEHNR, FQNEAQ (reference sequence). CDR3: CASSLVVRVAASPLHF. In nucleotides, the CDR3 is TGTGCCAGCAGCTTAGTGGTAAGGGTCGCGGCTTCACCCCTCCACTTT.

V usage is TRBV29-1 and J usage is TRBJ2-5; D may correspond to TRBD1 or TRBD2 (6 bases each). The CDR3 consists of 16 residues. Germline CDR1 is SQVTM and CDR2 is ANQGSEA. The V end was cut by 3 bases, the J end by 1 base, with 18 bases between. CDR3 residues: CSVDFGGQITQETQYF. DNA of the CDR3: TGCAGCGTTGACTTCGGGGGCCAAATTACCCAAGAGACCCAGTACTTC. The full variable domain, in which reference TRBV29-1 and TRBJ2-5 provide the parts outside the CDR3, is SAVISQKPSRDICQRGTSLTIQCQVDSQVTMMFWYRQQPGQSLTLIATANQGSEATYESGFVIDKFPISRPNLTFSTLTVSNMSPEDSSIYLCSVDFGGQITQETQYFGPGTRLLVL.

The rearrangement uses TRBV9 and TRBJ2-1, with 8 bases matching TRBD2. This CDR3 contains 14 residues. Per the germline V gene, CDR1 is SGDLS and CDR2 is YYNGEE. Trimming at V came to 4 bases and at J to 8 bases, leaving 8 bases not matched to a gene. CDR3 loop: CASSPSTGGYEQFF. DNA of the CDR3: TGTGCCAGCAGCCCCTCCACGGGGGGGTATGAGCAGTTCTTC. The full variable domain, rest sourced from reference TRBV9 and TRBJ2-1, is DSGVTQTPKHLITATGQRVTLRCSPRSGDLSVYWYQQSLDQGLQFLIQYYNGEERAKGNILERFSAQQFPDLHSELNLSSLELGDSALYFCASSPSTGGYEQFFGPGTRLTVL.

This chain joins TRBV7-9 and TRBJ1-1; D gene unclear. This CDR3 region has 14 residues. Per the germline V gene, CDR1 is SEHNR and CDR2 is FQNEAQ (reference sequence). V was trimmed by 4 bases and J by 8 bases, leaving 17 bases between them. The CDR3 is CASSSTLAGLEAFF. The CDR3 region has the DNA TGTGCCAGCAGCTCCACCTTGGCTGGATTGGAAGCTTTCTTT.

The chain combines TRBV30 with TRBJ2-5; no clear D gene. The CDR3 sequence is 13 residues long. V gave up 0 bases and J gave up 4 bases, with 9 bases separating them. Germline V CDR1 and CDR2: GTSNPN, SVGIG (reference sequence). The CDR3 DNA reads TGTGCCTGGAGTGTCGGGCACCTAGAGACCCAGTACTTC. It yields the protein CAWSVGHLETQYF.

V gene TRBV2 combines with J gene TRBJ2-7; D is possibly TRBD1 (5 bases). CDR3 length: 12 amino acids. The V gene lost 3 bases and the J gene lost 6 bases, with 9 bases spanning the gap. The germline CDR1 and CDR2 sequences are SNHLY and FYNNEI. The CDR3 region has the DNA TGTGCCAGCAGTGACAGGGCGGTCGAGCAGTACTTC. It yields the protein CASSDRAVEQYF.